This T cell receptor beta chain was observed in a study of CD8 T cells in Susac syndrome. On this clonotype: Antigen unknown.

Findings and limits, study-wide: It was acknowledged in the study that the number of individuals who were included in its TCR sequencing and HLA analysis was relatively small.

Reverse transcription of roughly 0.5 to 1 ug RNA was carried out with random hexamers. TCRdb recomputed calls from the immunoSEQ multiplex PCR reads with MiXCR, one row per CDR3 protein. The sample holds over 100,000 distinct CDR3 sequences; roughly 95% are singletons and the top ten take less than 0.15%. The sequenced target, TCR beta, came from blood CD8+ and CD4+ T cells. The authors negatively isolated CD8+ and CD4+ T cells and FACS-enriched TEMRA cells. Trimming took 4 bases from V and 4 from J; bases not matched to a gene: 14. Germline CDR1 and CDR2: LGHDT and YNNKEL (reference sequence). This CDR3 has 17 amino acids.

The sample taken for sequencing was CD4+ T cells from PBMCs. The TCR sequence derives from a human donor with Susac syndrome. V is TRBV3-1 and J is TRBJ1-2; 8 bases agree with TRBD1. The CDR3 sequence is CASSRRQARGRIYGYTF. The CDR3 DNA reads as TGTGCCAGCAGCCGAAGACAAGCCAGGGGGCGGATCTATGGCTACACCTTC.